This entry is about one T cell receptor beta chain. No antigen is known for it. The protocol was immunoSEQ multiplex PCR, while the TCRdb copy is restricted to in-frame clones and leaves out a portion. The profile covers some 200,000 clones, with 75% to 95% appearing a single time and 0.8% to 1.2% taken by the ten largest. This entry comes from a study of cytomegalovirus exposure and HLA in healthy donors. Overall study findings and caveats: It was confirmed in vitro that a few of the CMV-associated chains were specific for CMV antigens.

The ends were cut back, 0 bases at V and 0 bases at J, with 3 bases in the middle. The CDR3 is 14 residues long. Germline V gives CDR1 KGHSH, CDR2 LQKENI. This receptor was obtained from a woman aged 18 to 35 in good health and CMV-seronegative. Material for sequencing was PBMCs. The chain uses TRBV18 and TRBJ1-3; D gene uncertain. The CDR3 region is CASSPPRSGNTIYF. The DNA of the CDR3 is TGTGCCAGCTCACCACCTCGCTCTGGAAACACCATATATTTT.